The rows below give T cell receptor beta chains drawn from one sample of a study of cytomegalovirus exposure and HLA in healthy donors. Some clones are missing from TCRdb's copy, which holds only in-frame ones; the method was immunoSEQ multiplex PCR. The listing records about 160,000 clones. Sequencing used PBMCs. The receptor set was obtained from a man aged 30-40 years in good health and CMV-seronegative. CDR3s include the opening cysteine and the closing phenylalanine or tryptophan. The D gene is left open where the match is weak.

v_call	cdr3_length	d_call	j_call	cdr3_aa	cdr3_nt
TRBV11-2	14	-	TRBJ1-5	CASSFDRNNQPQHF	TGTGCCAGCAGCTTTGACAGAAACAATCAGCCCCAGCATTTT
TRBV5-4	15	TRBD2	TRBJ2-3	CASSLGLAGGDTQYF	TGTGCCAGCAGCTTGGGGCTAGCGGGGGGAGATACGCAGTATTTT
TRBV5-5	15	TRBD1	TRBJ1-1	CASSPLYRGPTEAFF	TGTGCCAGCAGCCCGCTATACAGGGGACCCACTGAAGCTTTCTTT
TRBV5-1	17	TRBD2	TRBJ2-1	CASSLRVAGESYNEQFF	TGCGCCAGCAGCCTTCGGGTAGCGGGAGAGTCATACAATGAGCAGTTCTTC
TRBV19	13	-	TRBJ1-2	CASIGGPNYGYTF	TGTGCCAGTATCGGGGGACCAAACTATGGCTACACCTTC
TRBV25-1	16	TRBD1	TRBJ1-4	CASSASDRGTNEKLFF	TGTGCCAGCAGCGCAAGTGACAGGGGTACTAATGAAAAACTGTTTTTT
TRBV9	14	-	TRBJ2-7	CASSTEAYSYEQYF	TGTGCCAGCAGCACGGAGGCTTACTCCTACGAGCAGTACTTC
TRBV19	14	-	TRBJ2-2	CASSMESGTGELFF	TGTGCCAGTAGTATGGAATCGGGCACCGGGGAGCTGTTTTTT
TRBV9	15	TRBD1	TRBJ1-5	CASSVTGASNQPQHF	TGTGCCAGCAGCGTGACAGGGGCTAGCAATCAGCCCCAGCATTTT
TRBV9	16	TRBD2	TRBJ2-1	CASSVSGTSGSYEQFF	TGTGCCAGCAGCGTATCCGGGACTAGCGGGAGTTATGAGCAGTTCTTC
TRBV4-3	16	-	TRBJ2-2	CASSQDLGGVTGELFF	TGCGCCAGCAGCCAAGATCTAGGCGGAGTTACCGGGGAGCTGTTTTTT
TRBV19	14	TRBD2	TRBJ2-7	CASSGLAGAYEQYF	TGTGCCAGTAGCGGACTAGCGGGAGCCTACGAGCAGTACTTC
TRBV12-5	15	TRBD1	TRBJ1-1	CASGPGQGVLTEAFF	TGTGCTAGTGGTCCTGGACAGGGAGTTTTAACTGAAGCTTTCTTT
TRBV25-1	13	TRBD1	TRBJ1-1	CASSGQGGTEAFF	TGTGCCAGCAGTGGACAGGGAGGCACTGAAGCTTTCTTT
TRBV19	16	TRBD1	TRBJ2-4	CASSIDRGQGAYIQYF	TGTGCCAGTAGTATAGATAGGGGACAGGGTGCGTACATTCAGTACTTC
TRBV28	15	TRBD1	TRBJ1-2	CASSYFGTVDYGYTF	TGTGCCAGCAGTTATTTCGGGACAGTTGACTATGGCTACACCTTC
TRBV4-3	16	TRBD2	TRBJ2-3	CASSPGAGLGIETQYF	TGCGCCAGCAGCCCGGGAGCGGGACTAGGTATAGAGACGCAGTATTTT
TRBV5-1	14	TRBD1	TRBJ1-1	CASSLQGGYTEAFF	TGCGCCAGCAGCTTGCAAGGGGGCTACACTGAAGCTTTCTTT
TRBV5-8	14	-	TRBJ1-4	CASRWSATNEKLFF	TGTGCCAGCAGGTGGTCGGCAACTAATGAAAAACTGTTTTTT
TRBV6-5	14	-	TRBJ2-1	CASRFRSSYNEQFF	TGTGCCAGCAGGTTTCGGAGCTCCTACAATGAGCAGTTCTTC
TRBV6-4	13	TRBD2	TRBJ2-5	CASSEREAGTQYF	TGTGCCAGCAGTGAGCGGGAGGCCGGGACCCAGTACTTC
TRBV2	14	-	TRBJ1-2	CASSSQAATAGYTF	TGTGCCAGCAGCTCCCAGGCCGCCACGGCTGGCTACACCTTC
TRBV7-9	14	TRBD1	TRBJ2-1	CASNARQGVNEQFF	TGTGCCAGCAACGCGAGACAGGGGGTAAATGAGCAGTTCTTC
TRBV12-5	15	TRBD1	TRBJ1-1	CASGLDRGLASEAFF	TGTGCTAGTGGTCTAGACAGGGGACTGGCCTCTGAAGCTTTCTTT
TRBV5-5	14	-	TRBJ1-2	CASSLAGQGPGYTF	TGTGCCAGCAGCTTGGCAGGTCAGGGGCCTGGCTACACCTTC
TRBV7-2	13	-	TRBJ2-1	CASSLDRENEQFF	TGTGCCAGCAGCTTAGACAGGGAGAATGAGCAGTTCTTC
TRBV5-4	15	-	TRBJ1-2	CASSPGPPANYGYTF	TGTGCCAGCAGCCCTGGCCCGCCCGCTAACTATGGCTACACCTTC
TRBV9	16	-	TRBJ1-3	CASSPRTTFSGNTIYF	TGTGCCAGCAGCCCCAGGACAACCTTCTCTGGAAACACCATATATTTT
TRBV2	13	-	TRBJ2-1	CASISRGYNEQFF	TGTGCCAGCATCAGTCGGGGGTACAATGAGCAGTTCTTC
TRBV5-1	14	-	TRBJ1-1	CASSLAQSNTEAFF	TGCGCCAGCAGCTTGGCACAGTCGAACACTGAAGCTTTCTTT
TRBV6-6	14	-	TRBJ2-7	CASSWEDVSYEQYF	TGTGCCAGCAGTTGGGAGGACGTCTCCTACGAGCAGTACTTC